These T cell receptor beta chains were read from a single sample in a study of blood T cell repertoires in COVID-19. Profiled with immunoSEQ multiplex PCR; TCRdb holds only in-frame clones, not every one. Of 16,000 or so clones listed, 80% to 90% are singletons. The sequenced sample consisted of peripheral blood. The receptors here all came from an elderly man with acute or convalescent COVID-19. The CDR3 runs from the conserved cysteine through the conserved F or W. The D gene is left open where the match is weak. Expanded clones are given a class, and other clones once, few, many or no size at all.

d_gene	abundance	v_gene	j_gene	CDR3aa	CDR3nt
TRBD1	NA	TRBV5-4	TRBJ1-2	CASSFGTGVSGGYTF	TGTGCCAGCAGCTTCGGGACAGGGGTGTCTGGTGGCTACACCTTC
TRBD2	NA	TRBV7-9	TRBJ2-1	CASSLGTSGSSHEQFF	TGTGCCAGCAGCTTAGGGACTAGCGGGAGCAGCCATGAGCAGTTCTTC
TRBD1	few	TRBV10-1	TRBJ1-5	CASRGTDAIYQPQHF	TGCGCCAGCAGGGGGACAGACGCAATTTATCAGCCCCAGCATTTT
TRBD1	NA	TRBV19	TRBJ1-2	CASRLPGQGGYGYTF	TGTGCCAGTAGACTCCCTGGACAGGGGGGGTATGGCTACACCTTC
NA	once	TRBV18	TRBJ2-1	CASSIQNPGEQFF	TGTGCCAGCTCGATTCAAAATCCAGGCGAGCAGTTCTTC
TRBD1	NA	TRBV3-1/TRBV3-2	TRBJ2-3	CASSQRTGGHTDTQYF	TGTGCCAGCAGCCAACGGACAGGGGGCCACACAGATACGCAGTATTTT
NA	NA	TRBV5-4	TRBJ2-5	CASSFRDYQETQYF	TGTGCCAGCAGCTTTCGGGACTACCAAGAGACCCAGTACTTC
NA	NA	TRBV6-5	TRBJ1-2	CASSYSTEVYGYTF	TGTGCCAGCAGTTACAGTACGGAGGTCTATGGCTACACCTTC
NA	NA	TRBV30	TRBJ2-2	CAWSLRDSGGLFF	TGTGCCTGGAGTTTACGGGATTCCGGGGGGCTGTTTTTT
TRBD1	NA	TRBV7-4	TRBJ1-6	CASSSFGQGASPLHF	TGTGCCAGCAGTTCCTTTGGGCAGGGGGCTTCACCCCTCCACTTT
TRBD1	NA	TRBV11-1	TRBJ1-6	CASSLAGQLNSPLHF	TGTGCCAGCAGCTTAGCGGGACAGCTTAATTCACCCCTCCACTTT
TRBD1	NA	TRBV30	TRBJ2-7	CAWSRGSSYEQYF	TGTGCCTGGTCCAGGGGGAGCTCCTACGAGCAGTACTTC
TRBD1	NA	TRBV5-1	TRBJ1-1	CASSFQPDRVTEAFF	TGCGCCAGCAGCTTTCAACCGGACAGGGTGACTGAAGCTTTCTTT
NA	NA	TRBV2	TRBJ1-2	CASSPRGYGYTF	TGTGCCAGCAGTCCCCGGGGCTATGGCTACACCTTC
TRBD2	NA	TRBV19	TRBJ2-5	CASSIGGSGRGQETQYF	TGTGCCAGTAGTATCGGGGGTAGCGGGAGAGGACAAGAGACCCAGTACTTC
NA	NA	TRBV19	TRBJ2-5	CASSIAGGQETQYF	TGTGCCAGTAGTATAGCTGGAGGGCAAGAGACCCAGTACTTC
TRBD1	NA	TRBV7-9	TRBJ1-4	CASSWTGFANEKLFF	TGTGCCAGCAGCTGGACAGGGTTTGCTAATGAAAAACTGTTTTTT
NA	NA	TRBV28	TRBJ1-1	CASSLLSPRGAGTEAFF	TGTGCCAGCAGTCTCCTCTCCCCCAGGGGCGCGGGCACTGAAGCTTTCTTT
TRBD1	NA	TRBV27	TRBJ1-2	CASATGTGTGYTF	TGTGCCAGCGCCACCGGGACAGGGACGGGCTACACCTTC
TRBD1	few	TRBV9	TRBJ1-1	CASSPQGGNTEAFF	TGTGCCAGCAGCCCACAGGGGGGGAACACTGAAGCTTTCTTT
NA	NA	TRBV12-3/TRBV12-4	TRBJ1-4	CASSFWGNEKLFF	TGTGCCAGCAGTTTCTGGGGCAATGAAAAACTGTTTTTT
TRBD2	few	TRBV27	TRBJ2-1	CASVPLAGDLYNEQFF	TGTGCCAGCGTCCCTCTGGCGGGGGACCTTTACAATGAGCAGTTCTTC
TRBD1	NA	TRBV5-8	TRBJ2-7	CASSTGQLHEQYF	TGTGCCAGCAGCACGGGACAGCTGCACGAGCAGTACTTC
TRBD1	NA	TRBV6-5	TRBJ1-4	CASSRRDRGGEKLFF	TGTGCCAGCAGTAGGAGGGACAGGGGTGGGGAAAAACTGTTTTTT
NA	once	TRBV24-1	TRBJ2-1	CATSDLTASSYNEQFF	TGTGCCACCAGTGATCTGACCGCTAGCTCCTACAATGAGCAGTTCTTC
NA	NA	TRBV3-1/TRBV3-2	TRBJ1-1	CASGIGVEAFF	TGTGCCAGCGGGATAGGGGTTGAAGCTTTCTTT
NA	NA	TRBV7-8	TRBJ1-6	CASSPWTISYNSPLHF	TGTGCCAGCAGCCCGTGGACAATATCCTATAATTCACCCCTCCACTTT
NA	once	TRBV2	TRBJ2-7	CASSVAYYEQYF	TGTGCCAGCAGTGTAGCATACTACGAGCAGTACTTC
TRBD1	few	TRBV2	TRBJ2-7	CASSEFGTGDYEQYF	TGTGCCAGCAGTGAATTCGGGACAGGGGACTACGAGCAGTACTTC
NA	NA	TRBV3-1/TRBV3-2	TRBJ1-2	CASSYTMGGGRYGYTF	TGTGCCAGCAGCTACACAATGGGAGGGGGGAGGTATGGCTACACCTTC
NA	NA	TRBV6-5	TRBJ1-3	CASSTVSGNTIYF	TGTGCCAGCAGTACAGTCTCTGGAAACACCATATATTTT
NA	NA	TRBV5-1	TRBJ1-2	CASSLGQSYGYTF	TGCGCCAGCAGCTTGGGACAGTCCTATGGCTACACCTTC
TRBD1	NA	TRBV12-5	TRBJ1-1	CASGLGTGGNTEAFF	TGTGCTAGTGGTTTGGGAACAGGGGGAAACACTGAAGCTTTCTTT
NA	once	TRBV4-1	TRBJ1-1	CASSLFRGGLNTEAFF	TGCGCCAGCAGCCTCTTCCGGGGGGGTTTGAACACTGAAGCTTTCTTT
TRBD2	NA	TRBV7-9	TRBJ2-1	CASSLGGGNEQFF	TGTGCCAGCAGCTTAGGGGGAGGGAATGAGCAGTTCTTC
TRBD2	NA	TRBV6-2/TRBV6-3	TRBJ2-1	CASSWGRLAGEQFF	TGTGCCAGCAGTTGGGGGCGACTAGCGGGTGAGCAGTTCTTC
NA	NA	TRBV6-1	TRBJ1-5	CASSEQGLLGNQPQHF	TGTGCCAGCAGTGAGCAGGGGCTGTTGGGCAATCAGCCCCAGCATTTT
NA	NA	TRBV30	TRBJ1-5	CAWSVRGSQPQHF	TGTGCCTGGAGTGTAAGGGGTTCTCAGCCCCAGCATTTT
NA	NA	TRBV30	TRBJ1-1	CAWSVGPLGTEAFF	TGTGCCTGGAGTGTGGGCCCCTTGGGCACTGAAGCTTTCTTT
TRBD2	once	TRBV5-1	TRBJ2-3	CASSLGDGTSGNNPGDTQYF	TGCGCCAGCAGCTTGGGGGATGGGACTAGCGGGAACAATCCGGGGGATACGCAGTATTTT
NA	NA	TRBV5-5	TRBJ1-1	CASSPLTGGFTEAFF	TGTGCCAGCAGTCCCCTGACGGGGGGATTCACTGAAGCTTTCTTT
NA	NA	TRBV30	TRBJ2-3	CAWSKEARSDTQYF	TGTGCCTGGAGCAAGGAGGCGAGATCAGATACGCAGTATTTT
TRBD1	NA	TRBV7-8	TRBJ1-1	CASSYWTGTEAFF	TGTGCCAGCAGCTACTGGACAGGGACTGAAGCTTTCTTT
TRBD2	NA	TRBV4-2	TRBJ2-3	CASSQVLAGGLTDTQYF	TGTGCCAGCAGCCAAGTGTTAGCGGGGGGACTTACAGATACGCAGTATTTT
NA	few	TRBV7-9	TRBJ1-5	CASSFNENQPQHF	TGTGCCAGCAGCTTTAACGAGAATCAGCCCCAGCATTTT
TRBD1	NA	TRBV25-1	TRBJ2-7	CASSGRDRGLSYEQYF	TGTGCCAGCAGTGGCCGGGACAGGGGGCTTTCCTACGAGCAGTACTTC
NA	once	TRBV11-1	TRBJ1-1	CASSLSQGLNTEAFF	TGTGCCAGCAGCTTATCCCAGGGATTGAACACTGAAGCTTTCTTT
NA	NA	TRBV2	TRBJ1-2	CASSVNVRGGYTF	TGTGCCAGCTCCGTTAATGTACGAGGTGGCTACACCTTC
NA	NA	TRBV2	TRBJ1-1	CATHRGLDTEAFF	TGTGCCACCCATAGGGGCTTGGACACTGAAGCTTTCTTT
NA	NA	TRBV30	TRBJ1-5	CAWSGGGSNQPQHF	TGTGCCTGGAGTGGGGGGGGTAGCAATCAGCCCCAGCATTTT
TRBD2	once	TRBV3-1/TRBV3-2	TRBJ2-7	CASSQDGTSVDEQYF	TGTGCCAGCAGCCAAGATGGGACTAGTGTAGACGAGCAGTACTTC
NA	NA	TRBV5-4	TRBJ1-1	CASSPDTLRRSNTEAFF	TGTGCCAGCAGCCCCGACACCCTACGGCGATCAAACACTGAAGCTTTCTTT
TRBD1	NA	TRBV27	TRBJ1-6	CASSFKAQKQGYNSPLHF	TGTGCCAGCAGTTTCAAGGCCCAGAAACAGGGGTATAATTCACCCCTCCACTTT
NA	NA	TRBV18	TRBJ2-2	CASSPRAGTGELFF	TGTGCCAGCTCACCACGAGCGGGCACCGGGGAGCTGTTTTTT
NA	NA	TRBV5-1	TRBJ1-1	CASSSYPGGTEAFF	TGCGCCAGCAGCTCCTACCCCGGGGGAACTGAAGCTTTCTTT